Each of the 19 T cell receptor beta chains below was sequenced from the same sample in a study of T-cell memory formation after mild COVID-19. A single record per CDR3 protein comes from TCRdb applying MiXCR to the 5' RACE reads. The table includes about 110,000 distinct CDR3 sequences, roughly a sixth detected once. Source material: PBMCs or a T cell subset sorted from them (not recorded which). The receptors come from a young man who had mild COVID-19 (a few samples of this study predate the infection). Cell type and time point are not known.

This clonotype has ten or more counts. The chain joins TRBV4-3 to TRBJ1-6, with 7 bases matching TRBD1. The germline gives CDR1 LGHNA, CDR2 YSLEER. With V trimmed by 2 bases and J by 8 bases, 3 bases remained unmatched. The CDR3 sequence is 14 residues long. CDR3 DNA sequence: TGCGCCAGCAGCCAATTTACAGGGGATTCACCCCTCCACTTT. Its protein is CASSQFTGDSPLHF.

The chain is built from TRBV7-2 and TRBJ2-3; TRBD2 might be the D (7 bases). CDR3 size: 15 residues. Germline-derived CDR1 and CDR2 are SGHTA and FQGNSA. Trimming stripped 3 bases from V and 4 bases from J, with 14 bases between. The chain's CDR3 is CASSFGGPRADTQYF. CDR3 bases: TGTGCCAGCAGCTTCGGGGGGCCCAGGGCAGATACGCAGTATTTT.

A few counts support this clonotype. The chain employs TRBV7-9 and TRBJ1-2; the match to TRBD1 covers 7 bases. Looked up from germline, CDR1 is SEHNR and CDR2 is FQNEAQ (reference sequence). Trimming at V came to 5 bases and at J to 8 bases, leaving 11 bases not matched to a gene. CDR3 length: 14 residues. The CDR3 protein is CASSLYGTVGGYTF. The DNA for the CDR3 is TGTGCCAGCAGCCTATACGGGACAGTCGGCGGCTACACCTTC.

The chain is built from TRBV7-2 and TRBJ2-1; 11 bases match TRBD2. Germline CDR1 reads SGHTA; CDR2 reads FQGNSA. With 2 bases clipped from V and 7 bases from J, the junction kept 13 bases outside the gene matches. CDR3 length equals 18 residues. The CDR3 region is CASSLLSPLAGGQNEQFF. CDR3 in DNA: TGTGCCAGCAGCTTACTCAGCCCCTTAGCGGGGGGGCAGAATGAGCAGTTCTTC.

By share of the sample, this clonotype is medium-sized. The V and J genes are TRBV5-1 and TRBJ2-1; D remains ambiguous. CDR1 is SGHRS, CDR2 YFSETQ, per germline. CDR3 size: 13 residues. Trimming stripped 0 bases from V and 5 bases from J, with 6 bases between. The CDR3 protein is CASSLDPNNEQFF. In nucleotides, the CDR3 is TGCGCCAGCAGCTTGGACCCGAACAATGAGCAGTTCTTC.

This clonotype appeared a few times. This chain uses TRBV9 with TRBJ2-3, with TRBD1 matching 7 bases. Unmatched junction bases numbered 3, after V lost 2 bases and J lost 3 bases. This CDR3 has 14 residues. Germline CDR1 reads SGDLS; CDR2 reads YYNGEE. CDR3 in amino acids: CASSVRQGTDTQYF. CDR3 DNA: TGTGCCAGCAGCGTCCGACAGGGAACAGATACGCAGTATTTT.

The sample holds a few counts of this clonotype. One end of the junction does not line up with germline, which may come from a read error. This chain joins TRBV7-3 and TRBJ1-4; TRBD1 matches 8 bases. The germline CDR1 and CDR2 sequences are SGHTA and FQGTGA. The CDR3 totals 13 residues. The CDR3 loop is CVSSRGQGEKLFF. CDR3 coding DNA: TGTGTCAGCAGCCGTGGACAGGGTGAAAAACTGTTTTTT.

V is TRBV5-1 and J is TRBJ2-1; TRBD1 agrees at 12 bases. The CDR3 spans 16 residues. Losses at the gene ends were 4 bases for V and 14 bases for J; bases not matched to a gene: 16. Germline lookup yields CDR1 SGHRS and CDR2 YFSETQ. Here the CDR3 reads CASSLTGQGAEKGEFF. The CDR3 DNA reads as TGCGCCAGCAGCCTCACGGGACAGGGGGCGGAAAAAGGAGAGTTCTTC.

This clonotype has just a few counts. The gene calls are TRBV12-3 or TRBV12-4 and TRBJ1-3, with a tentative D call TRBD1 (5 bases). V was clipped by 6 bases and J by 4 bases, with 19 bases between them. The CDR3 extends over 16 amino acids. The CDR3 sequence is CASSHPAGTEGNTIYF. The CDR3 DNA reads as TGTGCCAGCAGCCATCCCGCCGGGACTGAAGGAAACACCATATATTTT.

J is TRBJ1-2 and V is TRBV4-1, with 10 nucleotides matching TRBD1. Trimming cost V 4 bases and J 8 bases; bases outside gene matches: 10. CDR1 MGHRA and CDR2 YSYEKL come from the germline V gene. CDR3 length equals 15 residues. The CDR3 here is CASSRPGQGLGGYTF. CDR3 DNA: TGCGCCAGCAGCCGGCCGGGACAGGGGCTTGGGGGCTACACCTTC.

This clonotype was detected a few times. The CDR3 sequence is CSAPNPGGGYTF. In nucleotides, the CDR3 is TGCAGTGCTCCAAACCCCGGAGGAGGCTACACCTTC. The rearrangement links TRBV20-1 to TRBJ1-2; no clear D gene. The CDR3 sequence is 12 residues long. Germline V gene data show CDR1 as DFQATT and CDR2 as SNEGSKA (reference sequence). The V end was cut by 5 bases, the J end by 8 bases, with 15 bases between.

This clonotype was seen once. V and J are TRBV28 and TRBJ2-3; D possibly corresponds to TRBD2 (6 bases). Germline loops: CDR1 MDHEN, CDR2 SYDVKM. CDR3 length: 17 residues. V lost 3 bases and J lost 3, with 19 bases in between. The CDR3: CASSFGGALSGTDTQYF. CDR3 in DNA: TGTGCCAGCAGTTTTGGCGGGGCGCTTAGTGGAACAGATACGCAGTATTTT.

This clonotype was seen a handful of times. V and J are TRBV12-3 or TRBV12-4 and TRBJ2-1, with 7 bases lining up with TRBD1. The CDR3 is 15 residues long. The V and J ends lost 6 bases and 8 bases, in that order; junction bases with no gene match: 13. CDR3 coding DNA: TGTGCCAGCAGCACGGGACAGATCTTGGGCTATGAGCAGTTCTTC. This gives the protein CASSTGQILGYEQFF.

This clonotype was seen only a few times. The chain recombines TRBV6-5 with TRBJ2-1; D is unresolved. The CDR3 contains 16 residues. The germline gives CDR1 MNHEY, CDR2 SVGAGI. Trimming took 0 bases from V and 8 from J, leaving 17 bases between them. For the CDR3, the DNA is TGTGCCAGCAGTTACTCGATCACCCACCTTGGGGATGAGCAGTTCTTC. Translation gives CASSYSITHLGDEQFF.

The chain recombines TRBV2 with TRBJ1-2; 11 nucleotides agree with TRBD1. Germline CDR1 and CDR2: SNHLY and FYNNEI. Trimming cost V 4 bases and J 6 bases; bases outside gene matches: 1. This CDR3 has 13 amino acids. CDR3 protein: CASSADRGHGYTF. The CDR3 region has the DNA TGTGCCAGCAGTGCGGACAGGGGGCATGGCTACACCTTC.

This sequence joins TRBV6-6 and TRBJ2-7; the match to TRBD1 covers 9 bases. The CDR3 extends over 13 amino acids. Germline V gives CDR1 MNHNY, CDR2 SVGAGI (reference sequence). V was clipped by 5 bases and J by 5 bases; unmatched bases: 4. The CDR3 bases are TGTGCCAGCAGTGGACAGGGGATTGACGAGCAGTACTTC. Encoded protein: CASSGQGIDEQYF.

The rearrangement links TRBV2 to TRBJ1-1, with 9 bases lining up with TRBD1. The CDR3 has 13 residues. Germline V CDR1 and CDR2: SNHLY, FYNNEI. V dropped 10 bases and J dropped 7; count of bases not matched to a gene: 10. In DNA form, the CDR3 reads TGTGCCACCCTCGGAGAGGGACAGGGTGAAGCTTTCTTT. Protein product: CATLGEGQGEAFF.

A few counts support this clonotype. The chain carries TRBV5-1 and TRBJ2-5; 8 bases agree with TRBD1. V was clipped by 4 bases and J by 4 bases; unmatched bases: 6. This CDR3 contains 14 residues. Germline CDR1 SGHRS, CDR2 YFSETQ. The CDR3: CASSPNTGGETQYF. Here the CDR3 DNA reads TGCGCCAGCAGCCCAAATACAGGGGGAGAGACCCAGTACTTC. Full variable domain (outside the CDR3, taken from reference TRBV5-1 and TRBJ2-5): KAGVTQTPRYLIKTRGQQVTLSCSPISGHRSVSWYQQTPGQGLQFLFEYFSETQRNKGNFPGRFSGRQFSNSRSEMNVSTLELGDSALYLCASSPNTGGETQYFGPGTRLLVL.

There are a few counts of this clonotype. This sequence joins TRBV4-2 and TRBJ2-5; D unresolved. Germline lookup yields CDR1 LGHNA and CDR2 YNFKEQ. The CDR3 has 13 amino acids. V shed 3 bases and J shed 5 bases, with 10 bases lying between them. CDR3 in amino acids: CASSQSVAETQYF. Written as DNA, the CDR3 is TGTGCCAGCAGCCAGAGTGTTGCGGAGACCCAGTACTTC.